A single sample is the source of the 9 T cell receptor beta chains below, sequenced in a study of T cells in localized non-small cell lung cancer. The data were produced by immunoSEQ multiplex PCR, yet TCRdb's version contains in-frame clones alone and is incomplete. The sample lists over 1,300 clones, around 21% seen once, with about a sixth in the top ten. The source was lung tumor tissue, collected before any cancer treatment. Receptors were obtained from a male donor older than 55 with stage II squamous cell lung carcinoma.

The chain recombines TRBV5-1 with TRBJ2-2; TRBD2 agrees at 8 bases. The V gene end was trimmed by 4 bases and the J gene end by 1 base; junction bases not matched to a gene: 3. The length of the CDR3 is 15 residues. Germline values: CDR1 SGHRS, CDR2 YFSETQ. The CDR3 DNA follows: TGCGCCAGCAGCCCGAGCGGGGGGAACACCGGGGAGCTGTTTTTT. Its translation: CASSPSGGNTGELFF.

This sequence joins TRBV29-1 and TRBJ2-7; possibly TRBD2 for D (7 bases). Germline assignment: CDR1 SQVTM and CDR2 ANQGSEA. The CDR3 runs to 15 residues. Trimming took off 1 base at V and 3 bases at J, with 16 bases between the two ends. The CDR3 region is CSVEVLGGGGYEQYF. Here the CDR3 DNA reads TGCAGCGTTGAAGTCCTGGGGGGAGGGGGCTACGAGCAGTACTTC.

There are a few counts of this clone. The chain has TRBV9 and TRBJ1-2, with D perhaps matching TRBD1 (5 bases). The CDR3 runs 16 residues. In germline, CDR1 is SGDLS, CDR2 YYNGEE. The ends were cut back, 4 bases at V and 4 bases at J, with 20 bases in the middle. CDR3: CASSYVFPGLLYGYTF. The DNA for the CDR3 is TGTGCCAGCAGCTATGTTTTTCCGGGACTCCTCTATGGCTACACCTTC.

V and J are TRBV9 and TRBJ2-3; D is ambiguous. The CDR3 spans 16 residues. Germline V CDR1 and CDR2: SGDLS, YYNGEE. Between the trimmed V and J ends, which lost 0 bases and 0 bases, there was a span of 11 bases. CDR3 region: CASSVGLLSSTDTQYF. The CDR3 DNA sequence: TGTGCCAGCAGCGTAGGGCTACTATCTAGCACAGATACGCAGTATTTT.

This clone showed up just a few times. The chain uses TRBV4-1 and TRBJ1-2; a possible D gene is TRBD1 (6 bases). Germline loops: CDR1 MGHRA, CDR2 YSYEKL. The CDR3 totals 16 residues. V was trimmed by 0 bases and J by 2 bases, leaving 13 bases between them. CDR3 bases: TGCGCCAGCAGCCAAGAAGGGGGGGGTCGGAACTATGGCTACACCTTC. Translation gives CASSQEGGGRNYGYTF.

This clone was counted only a few times. This chain uses TRBV28 with TRBJ2-3; 14 bases map to TRBD2. V shed 3 bases and J 1 base; nucleotides not matched to a gene: 12. CDR3 length: 20 residues. Germline loops: CDR1 MDHEN, CDR2 SYDVKM. The CDR3 DNA sequence: TGTGCCAGCAGTTTCGCTCCGGGACTAGCGGGAGTACTAGGCACAGATACGCAGTATTTT. This codes for CASSFAPGLAGVLGTDTQYF. Full variable domain (missing parts from reference TRBV28 and TRBJ2-3): DVKVTQSSRYLVKRTGEKVFLECVQDMDHENMFWYRQDPGLGLRLIYFSYDVKMKEKGDIPEGYSVSREKKERFSLILESASTNQTSMYLCASSFAPGLAGVLGTDTQYFGPGTRLTVL.

The table lists this clone with a few counts. This chain connects TRBV6-8 to TRBJ2-2, with D perhaps assigned TRBD1 or TRBD2 (6 bases each). Looked up from germline, CDR1 is MNHGY and CDR2 is SAAAGT. The ends were cut back, 0 bases at V and 5 bases at J, with 13 bases in the middle. There are 16 residues in the CDR3. The CDR3 coding sequence is TGTGCCAGCAGTTACTCAGTAGGGGGGCCAACCGGGGAGCTGTTTTTT. This encodes CASSYSVGGPTGELFF.

The sample holds a few counts of this clone. The chain is built from TRBV9 and TRBJ1-5; maybe TRBD1 (6 bases). The CDR3 contains 14 residues. V was shortened by 5 bases and J by 7 bases, with 16 bases between the two germline ends. CDR1 is SGDLS, CDR2 YYNGEE, per germline. The CDR3 DNA follows: TGTGCCAGCAGTGGGGGGCTGGTAAAGCAGCCCCAGCATTTT. Translating gives CASSGGLVKQPQHF.

This clone was found a few times. V usage is TRBV6-8 and J usage is TRBJ2-2, with no clear D. This CDR3 region has 13 residues. Germline CDR1 reads MNHGY; CDR2 reads SAAAGT. V dropped 8 bases and J dropped 5 bases, with 12 bases sitting between them. The CDR3 here is CASRWKGTGELFF. As DNA, the CDR3 is TGTGCCAGCCGCTGGAAAGGGACCGGGGAGCTGTTTTTT.